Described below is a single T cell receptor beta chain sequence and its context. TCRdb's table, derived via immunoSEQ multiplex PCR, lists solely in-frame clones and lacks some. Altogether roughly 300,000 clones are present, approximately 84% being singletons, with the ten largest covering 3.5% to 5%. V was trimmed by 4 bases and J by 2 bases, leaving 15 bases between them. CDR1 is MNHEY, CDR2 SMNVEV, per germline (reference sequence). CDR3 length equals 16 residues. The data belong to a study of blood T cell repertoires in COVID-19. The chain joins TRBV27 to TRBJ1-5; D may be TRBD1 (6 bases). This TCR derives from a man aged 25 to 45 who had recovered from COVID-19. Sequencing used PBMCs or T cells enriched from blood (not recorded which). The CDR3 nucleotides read TGTGCCAGCAGTTCCCTACAGGGATTCGGCAATCAGCCCCAGCATTTT. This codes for CASSSLQGFGNQPQHF.